What follows are 25 T cell receptor beta chains derived from one specimen sequenced in a study of CD8+CD57+ T cells in acquired aplastic anemia. According to the study, genomic DNA was the template for TCR beta VDJ and CDR3 profiling. TCRdb reprocessed the reads with MiXCR, giving one entry per CDR3 protein. The repertoire includes 220,000 or so distinct CDR3 sequences, around three fifths of them detected once, and under 60% sits in the top ten. In patients chosen for sequencing, flow cytometry had shown CD8+CD57+ cell expansion. Input material: sorted CD4+, CD8+, or CD8+CD57+ T cells (not recorded which) from PBMCs. The origin of the receptors is a human donor with aplastic anemia.

This chain connects TRBV29-1 to TRBJ2-2; unclear D gene. Germline V CDR1 and CDR2: SQVTM, ANQGSEA. The CDR3 has 13 amino acids. The ends were cut back, 2 bases at V and 5 bases at J, with 9 bases in the middle. This CDR3 is CSVEIPPTGELFF. CDR3 sequence (DNA): TGCAGCGTTGAAATTCCCCCTACCGGGGAGCTGTTTTTT.

CDR3 coding DNA: TGTGCCAGTGCGACAGGGGTAGACGGCGGGGAGCTGTTTTTT. It is translated as CASATGVDGGELFF. The chain links TRBV10-3 to TRBJ2-2, with 8 bases matching TRBD1. Germline CDR1 and CDR2: ENHRY and SYGVKD. The CDR3 consists of 14 residues. Unmatched junction bases numbered 11, after V lost 10 bases and J lost 7 bases.

This clonotype was seen a handful of times. V usage is TRBV10-2 and J usage is TRBJ1-5, with D possibly matching TRBD1 (6 bases). CDR3 length: 16 residues. Deletions cut 3 bases from V and 0 bases from J, with 12 bases between. Germline lookup yields CDR1 WSHSY and CDR2 SAAADI. The CDR3 DNA follows: TGCGCCAGCAGTGATGGGGGGCTGGGTAGCAATCAGCCCCAGCATTTT. It encodes CASSDGGLGSNQPQHF.

The chain is built from TRBV7-6 and TRBJ2-3; D possibly corresponds to TRBD2 (6 bases). Germline V gene data show CDR1 as SGHVS and CDR2 as FNYEAQ. V dropped 1 base and J dropped 4 bases, with 9 bases sitting between them. The CDR3 loop spans 14 amino acids. Here the CDR3 reads CASSLVASADTQYF. Written as DNA, the CDR3 is TGTGCCAGCAGCTTAGTGGCTAGCGCAGATACGCAGTATTTT.

This clonotype was counted once. This sequence joins TRBV11-2 and TRBJ2-5; D is ambiguous. Trimming took 0 bases from V and 5 from J, leaving 10 bases between them. CDR1 and CDR2 from the germline V gene are SGHAT and FQNNGV. The CDR3 length is 14 residues. The CDR3 region is CASSLDVGKETQYF. In nucleotides, the CDR3 is TGTGCCAGCAGCTTAGATGTGGGGAAGGAGACCCAGTACTTC.

The chain is built from TRBV7-2 and TRBJ1-2, with TRBD1 identical over 7 bases. This CDR3 has 15 residues. Germline V lookup: CDR1 SGHTA, CDR2 FQGNSA. J lost 5 bases, V lost 5 bases, and 11 bases had no gene match. The CDR3 DNA is TGTGCCAGCAGCCCAATAATCCCAGGGGGTTATGGCTACACCTTC. Protein sequence: CASSPIIPGGYGYTF.

The J gene is TRBJ2-5, the V gene TRBV5-4; weak D call: TRBD2 (5 bases). The CDR3 is 14 amino acids. Deletions cut 4 bases from V and 5 bases from J, with 15 bases between. CDR1 is SGHNT, CDR2 YYREEE, per germline (reference sequence). The CDR3 nucleotides read TGTGCCAGCAGCGCCGGTGGCGGGTTGGAGACCCAGTACTTC. Translation: CASSAGGGLETQYF. The whole variable domain, remainder taken from reference TRBV5-4 and TRBJ2-5, is ETGVTQSPTHLIKTRGQQVTLRCSSQSGHNTVSWYQQALGQGPQFIFQYYREEENGRGNFPPRFSGLQFPNYSSELNVNALELDDSALYLCASSAGGGLETQYFGPGTRLLVL.

This chain joins TRBV10-3 and TRBJ1-1, with 7 bases that match TRBD1. Per the germline V gene, CDR1 is ENHRY and CDR2 is SYGVKD. Germline trimming cut 4 bases from V and 1 base from J; bases unmatched to any gene: 6. The CDR3 is made up of 15 amino acids. The CDR3, as DNA: TGTGCCATCAGTGGTAGGACAGGTCAGAACACTGAAGCTTTCTTT. The encoded protein is CAISGRTGQNTEAFF.

V gene TRBV15 combines with J gene TRBJ1-4; D may be TRBD1 (6 bases). The V gene's germline CDR1 is LNHNV and CDR2 YYDKDF (reference sequence). V shed 5 bases and J shed 5 bases, with 24 bases lying between them. CDR3 size: 18 residues. CDR3 in amino acids: CATSPRGLSGQNNEKLFF. DNA for the CDR3: TGTGCCACCAGCCCTAGGGGCTTGAGTGGACAGAACAATGAAAAACTGTTTTTT.

The J gene is TRBJ2-1, the V gene TRBV2; D perhaps matches TRBD2 (6 bases). The CDR3 extends over 13 amino acids. Germline V CDR1 and CDR2: SNHLY, FYNNEI. The V gene lost 7 bases and the J gene lost 5 bases, with 12 bases spanning the gap. The CDR3 region has the DNA TGTGCCAGCAAAGCTAGCGCTAACAATGAGCAGTTCTTC. It specifies CASKASANNEQFF.

This chain joins TRBV2 and TRBJ2-7; 7 positions match TRBD1. Losses at the gene ends were 8 bases for V and 3 bases for J; bases not matched to a gene: 7. Germline CDR1 reads SNHLY; CDR2 reads FYNNEI. The CDR3 is made up of 13 amino acids. This chain's CDR3 is CASEGTALYEQYF. CDR3 DNA: TGTGCCAGCGAGGGGACAGCTCTCTACGAGCAGTACTTC.

This sequence joins TRBV9 and TRBJ1-1, with D unresolved. Trimming left V 4 bases short and J 2 bases short, with 6 bases between. Germline CDR1 reads SGDLS; CDR2 reads YYNGEE. This CDR3 contains 12 residues. The CDR3 here is CASSLTNTEAFF. In nucleotides, the CDR3 is TGTGCCAGCAGCCTGACCAACACTGAAGCTTTCTTT. Using reference TRBV9 and TRBJ1-1 for the parts outside the CDR3, the full variable domain is DSGVTQTPKHLITATGQRVTLRCSPRSGDLSVYWYQQSLDQGLQFLIQYYNGEERAKGNILERFSAQQFPDLHSELNLSSLELGDSALYFCASSLTNTEAFFGQGTRLTVV.

Written as DNA, the CDR3 is TGCAGTGCAGGACAGGGGACGGGCACTGAAGCTTTCTTT. This encodes CSAGQGTGTEAFF. This sequence joins TRBV20-1 and TRBJ1-1; TRBD1 matches 9 bases. The CDR3 has 13 amino acids. Germline CDR1 reads DFQATT; CDR2 reads SNEGSKA (reference sequence). The junction had 6 bases not matched to a gene; V was cut back by 6 bases and J by 4 bases.

The chain uses TRBV7-9 and TRBJ1-1, with TRBD1 as a possible D gene (6 bases). V lost 5 bases and J 7 bases, leaving 14 bases between the germline ends. The CDR3 loop spans 13 amino acids. Per germline, CDR1 SEHNR and CDR2 FQNEAQ (reference sequence). CDR3 nucleotide sequence: TGTGCCAGCAGCCGGGAGGGGGGATTTGAAGCTTTCTTT. Translated, it gives CASSREGGFEAFF.

This sequence joins TRBV13 and TRBJ2-1, with a weak D call TRBD1 (6 bases). Deletions cut 5 bases from V and 9 bases from J, with 8 bases between. CDR1 and CDR2 from the germline V gene are PRHDT and FYEKMQ (reference sequence). The CDR3 extends over 11 amino acids. DNA of the CDR3: TGTGCCAGCAGCGTGGACAGTGAGCAGTTCTTC. Amino acids: CASSVDSEQFF.

This sequence joins TRBV10-3 and TRBJ1-2; possible D gene TRBD1, 5 bases. Germline assignment: CDR1 ENHRY and CDR2 SYGVKD. Trimming removed 5 bases at V and 3 bases at J, with 10 bases between. This CDR3 has 13 amino acids. CDR3: CAISTTADYGYTF. CDR3 sequence (DNA): TGTGCCATCAGTACGACAGCCGACTATGGCTACACCTTC.

The CDR3 coding sequence is TGCAGTGCTAGAGGCGACGGGGGGGTTTATGGCTACACCTTC. The encoded protein is CSARGDGGVYGYTF. The V call is TRBV20-1, the J call TRBJ1-2; D perhaps matches TRBD1 (5 bases). Trimming removed 1 base from V and 5 bases from J, with 14 bases in between. This CDR3 spans 14 amino acids. In germline, CDR1 is DFQATT, CDR2 SNEGSKA (reference sequence).

This clonotype came up a few times. The chain recombines TRBV10-3 with TRBJ1-5; 7 bases map to TRBD1. This CDR3 contains 14 residues. The germline V gene encodes CDR1 ENHRY and CDR2 SYGVKD. Losses at the gene ends were 2 bases for V and 5 bases for J; bases not matched to a gene: 3. This CDR3 reads CAISERQGDQPQHF. Here the CDR3 DNA reads TGTGCCATCAGTGAGAGACAGGGAGATCAGCCCCAGCATTTT.

This clonotype has a handful of counts. The CDR3 DNA reads as TGTGCCAGCAGTGAATATGGGACACCAAACACTGAAGCTTTCTTT. This sequence encodes CASSEYGTPNTEAFF. This sequence joins TRBV25-1 and TRBJ1-1, with D possibly matching TRBD1 (6 bases). Germline values: CDR1 MGHDK, CDR2 SYGVNS. The V end lost 0 bases, the J end lost 2 bases, and 10 bases lay between the germline ends. This CDR3 region has 15 residues.

The rearrangement joins TRBV24-1 to TRBJ1-1; TRBD1 is a possible D gene (5 bases). The CDR3 is 11 residues long. The germline V gene has CDR1 KGHDR and CDR2 SFDVKD. V lost 9 bases to trimming and J lost 4 bases, with 8 bases between them. The CDR3 nucleotides are TGTGCCACCGGGAGGGGCACTGAAGCTTTCTTT. Protein product: CATGRGTEAFF.

This clonotype was recorded many times. The chain joins TRBV27 to TRBJ1-1; D is perhaps TRBD1 (5 bases). Germline V CDR1 and CDR2: MNHEY, SMNVEV (reference sequence). The CDR3 covers 13 residues. The V end lost 6 bases, the J end lost 1 base, and 9 bases lay between the germline ends. The CDR3 DNA follows: TGTGCCAGCAGATGGACAAGGAACACTGAAGCTTTCTTT. Protein: CASRWTRNTEAFF.

This clonotype has more than one count but fewer than ten. This may come from a read error, since a much larger clone is one base off. The chain couples TRBV25-1 to TRBJ1-4, with a tentative D call TRBD1 (5 bases). Trimming took off 2 bases at V and 8 bases at J, with 12 bases between the two ends. This CDR3 is built from 14 residues. Germline V gives CDR1 MGHDK, CDR2 SYGVNS. CDR3 amino acids: CASSERGAGEKLFF. CDR3 sequence (DNA): TGTGCCAGCAGTGAACGGGGCGCCGGGGAAAAACTGTTTTTT.

The gene calls are TRBV7-8 and TRBJ2-7, with 10 bases identical to TRBD2. This CDR3 contains 15 residues. J was trimmed by 2 bases and V by 5 bases; bases with no gene match: 6. Germline V lookup: CDR1 SGHVS, CDR2 FQNEAQ. DNA of the CDR3: TGTGCCAGCAGCCTCGGGACTAGCGCAACCTACGAGCAGTACTTC. It yields the protein CASSLGTSATYEQYF.

This clonotype appeared once. V usage is TRBV20-1 and J usage is TRBJ2-1, with D unclear. V lost 4 bases and J 7 bases, leaving 14 bases between the germline ends. CDR3 length equals 13 residues. The V gene's germline CDR1 is DFQATT and CDR2 SNEGSKA (reference sequence). CDR3 amino acids: CSATSMVVNEQFF. CDR3 bases: TGCAGTGCTACAAGCATGGTGGTGAATGAGCAGTTCTTC.

This clonotype was counted only a few times. The chain links TRBV7-8 to TRBJ2-1, with D possibly being TRBD1 or TRBD2 (5 bases each). The CDR3 has 14 amino acids. V was trimmed by 5 bases and J by 14 bases, leaving 22 bases between them. Germline loops: CDR1 SGHVS, CDR2 FQNEAQ. The CDR3 coding sequence is TGTGCCAGCAGCCCGACCGCCGCACTACTAGGGGAGTTCTTC. This codes for CASSPTAALLGEFF.